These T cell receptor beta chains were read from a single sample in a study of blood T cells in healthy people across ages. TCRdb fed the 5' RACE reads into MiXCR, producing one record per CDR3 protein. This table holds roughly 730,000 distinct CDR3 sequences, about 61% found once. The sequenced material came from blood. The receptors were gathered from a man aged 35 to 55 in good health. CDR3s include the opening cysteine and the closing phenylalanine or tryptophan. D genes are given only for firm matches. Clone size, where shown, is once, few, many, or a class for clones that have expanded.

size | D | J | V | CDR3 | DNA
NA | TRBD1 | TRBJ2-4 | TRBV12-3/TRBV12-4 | CASSKGQWGIQYF | TGTGCCAGCAGTAAGGGACAGTGGGGCATTCAGTACTTC
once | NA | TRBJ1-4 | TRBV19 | CASSIQRTPSELFF | TGTGCCAGTAGTATACAGCGGACCCCGTCGGAACTGTTTTTT
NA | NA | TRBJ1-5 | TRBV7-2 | CASRGVGSNQPQHF | TGTGCCAGCAGGGGGGTTGGCTCCAATCAGCCCCAGCATTTT
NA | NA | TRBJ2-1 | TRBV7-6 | CASSSPPKDEQFF | TGTGCCAGCAGCTCCCCACCCAAGGATGAGCAGTTCTTC
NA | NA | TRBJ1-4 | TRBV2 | CASRGNVAQNEKLFF | TGTGCCAGCAGGGGGAATGTGGCACAAAATGAAAAACTGTTTTTT
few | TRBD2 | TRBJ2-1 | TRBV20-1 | CSARDRGSGSPGEQFF | TGCAGTGCTAGAGATCGAGGTAGCGGGAGCCCCGGGGAGCAGTTCTTC
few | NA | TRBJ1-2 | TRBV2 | CASSDLIRGYGYTF | TGTGCCAGCAGTGATCTTATTCGGGGCTATGGCTACACCTTC
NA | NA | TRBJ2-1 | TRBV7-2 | CASSFSLRGTRNEQFF | TGTGCCAGCAGCTTTAGCCTCCGGGGAACGAGGAATGAGCAGTTCTTC
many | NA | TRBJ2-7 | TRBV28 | CASSPAGKDEQYF | TGTGCCAGCAGTCCTGCGGGGAAGGACGAGCAGTACTTC
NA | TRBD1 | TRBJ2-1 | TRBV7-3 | CASSLVGQGIDEQFF | TGTGCCAGCAGCTTAGTGGGACAGGGAATAGATGAGCAGTTCTTC
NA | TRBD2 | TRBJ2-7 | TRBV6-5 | CAGSHRLAGIYEQYF | TGTGCCGGCAGCCATAGACTAGCGGGAATTTACGAGCAGTACTTC